This T cell receptor (beta chain) was recorded in a study of CD8 T cells in Susac syndrome. Roughly 0.45 to 1 ug RNA was reverse transcribed with random hexamers. TCRdb processed the immunoSEQ multiplex PCR reads anew with MiXCR; each CDR3 protein has one entry. Seen here are 180,000 or so distinct CDR3 sequences, approximately 94% observed once, and the top ten hold 0.1%. Germline V CDR1 and CDR2: DFQATT, SNEGSKA (reference sequence). This CDR3 is built from 18 residues. Trimming removed 0 bases from V and 7 bases from J; junction bases left unmatched: 12. The sample consisted of CD4+ T cells from PBMCs. The clonotype was recovered from a human donor in good health. The chain links TRBV20-1 to TRBJ2-1; TRBD2 matches at 13 bases. The CDR3 DNA is TGCAGTGCTAGAGAAACGCCGGGACTAGCGGGACGGAGGAATGAGCAGTTCTTC. It translates to CSARETPGLAGRRNEQFF.